The rows below give T cell receptor beta chains drawn from one sample of a study of metastatic and nonmetastatic thyroid tumors. TCRdb re-processed the PCR reads through MiXCR. This table holds fewer than 7,500 clones, approximately 20% found once. What was sequenced was adjacent normal tissue. Receptors were obtained from a male donor with papillary thyroid cancer or a benign thyroid nodule (not recorded which). Some clones in this sample may be carry-over from other donors' samples. Each CDR3 is given with its conserved first and last residue. The D gene is left open where the match is weak. Not every row has a clone size; where given, it reads once, few, many or a size class.

TGCGCCAGCAGTTTAATGACGTATCAGCCCCAGCATTTT | CASSLMTYQPQHF | TRBV12-3/TRBV12-4 | many | TRBJ1-5 | NA | 13
TGTGCCAGCAGTTTAGTGGGGATGATGAACACTGAAGCTTTCTTT | CASSLVGMMNTEAFF | TRBV28 | NA | TRBJ1-1 | NA | 15
TGCAGTGCTAGACTCACAGGGAGAACTGAAGCTTTCTTT | CSARLTGRTEAFF | TRBV20-1 | NA | TRBJ1-1 | NA | 13
TGTGCCAGCAGCCCATCTAGCGGGCACTACGAGCAGTACTTC | CASSPSSGHYEQYF | TRBV7-3 | NA | TRBJ2-7 | TRBD2 | 14
TGTGCCAGCAGTCCCTTAGCGGGAGTTTTAGATACGCAGTATTTT | CASSPLAGVLDTQYF | TRBV27 | medium-sized | TRBJ2-3 | TRBD2 | 15
TGTGCCAGCAGCCCAGGGGACAGAGGCTCTGGGGCCAACGTCCTGACTTTC | CASSPGDRGSGANVLTF | TRBV3-1 | NA | TRBJ2-6 | TRBD1 | 17
TGTGCCAGCAGCTTGGGCCAGCCCAATTCACCCCTCCACTTT | CASSLGQPNSPLHF | TRBV7-9 | few | TRBJ1-6 | NA | 14
TGTGCCAGCAGCTTAGCAGGGGGCATCTCTGGGGCCAACGTCCTGACTTTC | CASSLAGGISGANVLTF | TRBV7-3 | many | TRBJ2-6 | TRBD1 | 17
TGCGCAAGCAGCCAATGGGACAGCTCCTATGGCTACAACTTC | CASSQWDSSYGYNF | TRBV5-1 | NA | TRBJ1-2 | TRBD1 | 14
TGCAGTGCTAGATCGACTAGCGGGTTCGCATACGAGCAGTACTTC | CSARSTSGFAYEQYF | TRBV20-1 | large | TRBJ2-7 | TRBD2 | 15
TGTGCCAGCAGTTACTTGGGCGGAGACACTGAAGCTTTCTTT | CASSYLGGDTEAFF | TRBV6-5 | few | TRBJ1-1 | NA | 14
TGTGCCAGCAGCGTAGAAACGGACACTGAAGCTTTCTTT | CASSVETDTEAFF | TRBV9 | NA | TRBJ1-1 | NA | 13
TGTGCCAGCAGCTACAGGGAAGAAGCTTTCTTT | CASSYREEAFF | TRBV7-2 | medium-sized | TRBJ1-1 | NA | 11
TGTGCCACCAGCAGAGATCCTCAGGGGGACTATGGCTACACCTTC | CATSRDPQGDYGYTF | TRBV15 | NA | TRBJ1-2 | TRBD1 | 15
TGCAGTGCTTCGGAGCGGGAGGTCTACAATGAGCAGTTCTTC | CSASEREVYNEQFF | TRBV20-1 | few | TRBJ2-1 | TRBD2 | 14
TGTGCCAGCAGTTACCACCGGAGGCAGGGGGCTGGCATGTCCGGGGAGCTGTTTTTT | CASSYHRRQGAGMSGELFF | TRBV6-2/TRBV6-3 | few | TRBJ2-2 | TRBD1 | 19
TGCAGTGCTCACTCAGACAGGCTATCTGGAAACACCATATATTTT | CSAHSDRLSGNTIYF | TRBV20-1 | NA | TRBJ1-3 | NA | 15
TGTGCCAGCGGGCGGCATAGCCCATCCTACGAGCAGTACTTC | CASGRHSPSYEQYF | TRBV27 | few | TRBJ2-7 | NA | 14
TGTGCCAGCAGCTCGATACAGGGGATGCACACTGAAGCTTTCTTT | CASSSIQGMHTEAFF | TRBV7-8 | once | TRBJ1-1 | TRBD1 | 15
TGTGCCAGCAGCCGGAGACAGGGGTTGTACAATGAGCAGTTCTTC | CASSRRQGLYNEQFF | TRBV7-3 | NA | TRBJ2-1 | TRBD1 | 15
TGTGCCAGCAGTTCCCCCGCGGACAGGGGGACCTACGAGCAGTACTTC | CASSSPADRGTYEQYF | TRBV28 | medium-sized | TRBJ2-7 | TRBD1 | 16
TGTGCCAGCAGCTTAGTTGGAGGGAGGTATAATTCACCCCTCCACTTT | CASSLVGGRYNSPLHF | TRBV11-1 | NA | TRBJ1-6 | NA | 16
TGTGCCAGCAGCGCCCGGGACCCGGTCTACGACCAGTACTTC | CASSARDPVYDQYF | TRBV9 | NA | TRBJ2-7 | NA | 14
TGTGCAAGCAGTTCTGGGGGGTTAGGGGTTTACGAGCAGTACTTC | CASSSGGLGVYEQYF | TRBV12-3/TRBV12-4 | few | TRBJ2-7 | NA | 15
TGTGCCAGCAGTGAAAGTGGGGGCAATCAGCCCCAGCATTTT | CASSESGGNQPQHF | TRBV6-1 | few | TRBJ1-5 | NA | 14
TGTGCCAGCAGGAATGGCGGTGGCGCGTACTCACCTCTCCACTTT | CASRNGGGAYSPLHF | TRBV6-2/TRBV6-3 | few | TRBJ1-6 | NA | 15
TGTGCCTGGAAACTAGACAGGTTCTACGAGCAGTACTTC | CAWKLDRFYEQYF | TRBV30 | NA | TRBJ2-7 | NA | 13
TGTGCCAGCAGACGAGCGGGAGGCCCTTTGGATGAGCAGTTCTTC | CASRRAGGPLDEQFF | TRBV27 | few | TRBJ2-1 | TRBD2 | 15
TGTGCCAGCAGTCCCAAACGGGACAGCTTAATGGACTACGAGCAGTACTTC | CASSPKRDSLMDYEQYF | TRBV27 | few | TRBJ2-7 | TRBD1 | 17
TGCAGTGCCACCGAAACCGGGACTCCTCCCTACGAGCAGTACTTC | CSATETGTPPYEQYF | TRBV20-1 | few | TRBJ2-7 | NA | 15
TGTGCCAGTAAAGCGCGGGAGGGGATCACCGGGGAGCTGTTTTTT | CASKAREGITGELFF | TRBV19 | medium-sized | TRBJ2-2 | TRBD2 | 15
TGTGCCAGCAGTCTAAGGCTACAGGGTGGCGAAGCTTTCTTT | CASSLRLQGGEAFF | TRBV11-2 | NA | TRBJ1-1 | NA | 14
TGTGCCACCAGCAGAGAAACATTAGCGGCTTCCTACAATGAGCAGTTCTTC | CATSRETLAASYNEQFF | TRBV15 | few | TRBJ2-1 | NA | 17